This TCR beta chain stems from a study of blood T cell repertoires in COVID-19. Residents of approximately 25 US areas, aged about 18 to 95 years, made up the participants. Here immunoSEQ multiplex PCR was the method, and the copy in TCRdb shows in-frame clones only, minus some. Counted here are about 280,000 clones, 82% occurring once; the ten biggest clones make up 5%. From germline, CDR1 is MNHEY and CDR2 SVGAGI. The V end was cut by 10 bases, the J end by 1 base, with 14 bases between. The CDR3 is made up of 13 amino acids. This TCR was sampled from a man between 40 and 49 years old who had been exposed to COVID-19. The V and J genes are TRBV6-5 and TRBJ2-7, with a possible D match to TRBD2 (7 bases). Sample: PBMCs or T cells enriched from blood (not recorded which). CDR3 bases: TGTGCCACCTGGGGGGGGCTTTCCTACGAGCAGTACTTC. This encodes CATWGGLSYEQYF.